This TCR beta chain appears in the sequencing data of a study of T cell repertoires in cytomegalovirus infection (dated by TCRdb to between 2019 and 2020). About the study as a whole: Peptide stimulations targeted recently identified HLA-C-restricted CMV epitopes, whose presentation resists viral immunomodulation, together with well-studied HLA-B-restricted epitopes. Donor HLA type was relevant to the analysis, as public TCR beta signatures indicated carriage of CMV infection together with the matching HLA type.

The run used an Illumina HiSeq 1500. TCRdb reprocessing: public reads trimmed at Q25 with fastp, clones called with MiXCR, in-frame beta chains kept. All rows with the same CDR3 protein become a single entry with the most common DNA and genes. For this sample the table gives roughly 920,000 distinct CDR3 sequences, of which roughly 30% were detected only once. Roughly 13% of the sample rests with the top ten. As encoded in the germline V gene, CDR1 is MDHEN while CDR2 is SYDVKM. Counted from cysteine to phenylalanine, this CDR3 has 13 amino acids. Of the read, only the CDR3 DNA is kept; its 39 bases are in frame from base 1. V sheds 1 base and J sheds 10 bases, leaving 13 bases between their ends. What the authors observed across the whole study: The ex vivo response was dominated by HLA-C-restricted CMV-specific TCR beta clonotypes, which also provided the single most frequent clonotype in two of eight donors. In both this cohort and an independent cohort of several hundred donors, the cumulative frequency of public TCR beta family members distinguished carriers of CMV infection plus the relevant HLA type.

The treatment or condition label of this sample denotes: in vitro stimulation with specific CMV peptide epitopes to enrich CMV-specific T cells. Notes on this clonotype: The antigen it recognizes is unknown. No much larger clonotype is one base removed from it; base qualities were not supplied.

The sample consisted of cultured CD8+ T cells from PBMCs, taken from culture after CMV antigen stimulation. The TCR originated in a human donor in good health (CMV status not recorded). Some clones in this sample may be carry-over from other donors' samples. The rearranged segments are TRBV28 and TRBJ1-1; the D gene cannot be named for sure. The CDR3 region reads CASSLSPVTGAFF. DNA sequence: TGTGCCAGCAGTTTATCCCCGGTCACGGGAGCTTTCTTT.